This entry features one TCR beta chain sequence. What it binds is not known. The study classified TPEX cells as CCR7+ PD-1+ TIGIT+ early memory CD8+ T cells bearing exhausted-like traits. Total CD8+ T cells came from negative magnetic enrichment. The authors made TCR beta libraries using UMI-labeled 5' RACE. From its re-call of the 5' RACE reads, TCRdb lists each CDR3 protein once, without DNA. This specimen shows 6,000 or so distinct CDR3 sequences; the ten leading clones hold 20% to 25%. This CDR3 has 16 residues. Looked up from germline, CDR1 is DFQATT and CDR2 is SNEGSKA (reference sequence). The sample is drawn from a study of human CD8 memory T cell subsets. Study findings and constraints: From the Chao1 estimates, stem-like memory T cells appeared to be more diverse than precursor exhausted T cells. Stem-like memory T cells and precursor exhausted T cells had repertoires whose mutual overlap was minimal.

The genes are TRBV20-1 and TRBJ2-1; TCRdb's D call of TRBD2 is untestable without DNA. The TCR was taken from a human donor in good health. What was sequenced was CD8+ T cells from PBMCs. The chain's CDR3 is CSARGSGLAGNNEQFF.